A selection of T cell receptor beta chains follows, all from one sample in a study of neurological immune-mediated disorders. TCRdb reprocessed the 5' RACE reads via MiXCR and lists one record per CDR3 protein. Here the sample spans about 33,000 distinct CDR3 sequences, approximately 1.5% being singletons. Material for sequencing was PBMCs. The source of these receptors is a woman in her 30s with multiple sclerosis. Both conserved end residues are part of each CDR3. The order of the fields is D gene, CDR3 length, V gene, J gene, clone size, CDR3 DNA, CDR3 protein. D genes are given only for firm matches. Rows give clone size only sometimes, using once, few, many, or a class for an expanded clone.

NA	14	TRBV5-1	TRBJ2-7	many	TGCGCCAGCAGCCCTCGGACGGGCTCCTACGAGCAGTACTTC	CASSPRTGSYEQYF
TRBD2	15	TRBV20-1	TRBJ2-3	many	TGCAGTGCTACCGCCCGGCGGGGGGGCCGGGATACGCAGTATTTT	CSATARRGGRDTQYF
NA	17	TRBV12-3/TRBV12-4	TRBJ2-1	many	TGTGCCAGCAGTTTGGGCGGGTGGAGATTCTCCTACAATGAGCAGTTCTTC	CASSLGGWRFSYNEQFF
TRBD1	14	TRBV3-1	TRBJ1-1	many	TGTGCCAGCAGCCAAGAGACAGGGTGGGCTGAAGCTTTCTTT	CASSQETGWAEAFF
NA	15	TRBV5-1	TRBJ2-1	many	TGCGCCAGCAGCCTAGGACGACCGCCCCACAATGAGCAGTTCTTC	CASSLGRPPHNEQFF
NA	15	TRBV6-5	TRBJ1-2	many	TGTGCCAGCAGTTCTTCCCCGGGGGGTGGCTATGGCTACACCTTC	CASSSSPGGGYGYTF
NA	16	TRBV20-1	TRBJ2-6	many	TGCAGTGCTACTTTCTTGGCAGGGGTAGGGGCCAACGTCCTGACTTTC	CSATFLAGVGANVLTF
NA	17	TRBV12-3/TRBV12-4	TRBJ2-7	many	TGTGCCAGCAGTCCCTCTAAGGGGGGATTAATCTCCTACGAGCAGTACTTC	CASSPSKGGLISYEQYF
NA	12	TRBV20-1	TRBJ2-3	NA	TGCAGTGCTAGGGACAGTTCCCTTAGGCAGTATTTT	CSARDSSLRQYF
NA	13	TRBV15	TRBJ2-7	many	TGTGCCACCAGCAGAGTTCCGGACGGGGAGCAGTACTTC	CATSRVPDGEQYF
NA	14	TRBV5-1	TRBJ1-2	many	TGCGCCAGCAGCTTGGTGGGGGAGAGTTATGGCTACACCTTC	CASSLVGESYGYTF
NA	14	TRBV6-5	TRBJ2-2	many	TGTGCCAGCAGTTACGGTGGGAACACCGGGGAGCTGTTTTTT	CASSYGGNTGELFF
NA	13	TRBV7-2	TRBJ1-2	many	TGTGCCAGCAGCCGGGGGTCGGCGGCTGGCTACACCTTC	CASSRGSAAGYTF
TRBD2	16	TRBV11-2	TRBJ2-2	many	TGTGCCAGCAGCTTAGTAGCGGGGGCCGGCACCGGGGAGCTGTTTTTT	CASSLVAGAGTGELFF
NA	13	TRBV20-1	TRBJ1-2	many	TGCAGTGCTAGAGCTCCCTCCGGTCGAGGCTACACCTTC	CSARAPSGRGYTF
NA	14	TRBV12-5	TRBJ2-3	many	TGTGCTAGTGCCCGGGACTGGGGAACAGATACGCAGTATTTT	CASARDWGTDTQYF
NA	14	TRBV5-1	TRBJ2-7	many	TGCGCCAGCAGCGGTAAAGGTTCAGGGGACGAGCAGTACTTC	CASSGKGSGDEQYF
NA	14	TRBV6-2/TRBV6-3	TRBJ2-1	many	TGTGCCAGCAGCTCCCTCGACCGACACAATGAGCAGTTCTTC	CASSSLDRHNEQFF
TRBD1	16	TRBV20-1	TRBJ2-7	many	TGCAGTGCTAGGATTTTTGGGACAGGGCTTTTTGGCGAGCAGTACTTC	CSARIFGTGLFGEQYF
NA	12	TRBV2	TRBJ2-7	many	TGTGCCAGCGGGGCGCACTCCTACGAGCAGTACTTC	CASGAHSYEQYF
TRBD1	13	TRBV12-3/TRBV12-4	TRBJ1-2	many	TGTGCCAGCAGTTATGGACAGGCCTATGGCTACACCTTC	CASSYGQAYGYTF
NA	12	TRBV12-3/TRBV12-4	TRBJ1-2	many	TGTGCCAGCAGCCATATTGCTCCTGGCTACACCTTC	CASSHIAPGYTF
NA	13	TRBV27	TRBJ2-4	many	TGTGCCAGCAGTTTCGGACGGAAGGACATTCAGTACTTC	CASSFGRKDIQYF
TRBD2	14	TRBV20-1	TRBJ2-5	many	TGCAGTGCTCCCAAGCGGGGGGGTGGTGAGACCCAGTACTTC	CSAPKRGGGETQYF
NA	13	TRBV5-6	TRBJ2-2	medium-sized	TGTGCCAGCAGCTTGGGACTAGCCGGGGAGCTGTTTTTT	CASSLGLAGELFF
TRBD2	14	TRBV5-1	TRBJ2-1	many	TGCGCCAGCAGCGCGGGACTTGGCGGGAGTGAGCAGTTCTTC	CASSAGLGGSEQFF
TRBD1	15	TRBV20-1	TRBJ2-7	many	TGCAGTGCTAGAGCCTCCGGGACAGGGTGGGGGGAGCAGTACTTC	CSARASGTGWGEQYF
TRBD2	17	TRBV20-1	TRBJ2-1	many	TGCAGTGCTTTCCCCCCGACTAGCGGGGGGCAATACAATGAGCAGTTCTTC	CSAFPPTSGGQYNEQFF
NA	15	TRBV12-3/TRBV12-4	TRBJ2-4	many	TGTGCCAGCAGTTCCCTTGGTGGGGGGAAAAACATTCAGTACTTC	CASSSLGGGKNIQYF
TRBD2	16	TRBV6-6	TRBJ2-3	many	TGTGCCAGCAGTTCCAGAATGACTAGCGGGATGGATACGCAGTATTTT	CASSSRMTSGMDTQYF
NA	13	TRBV5-6	TRBJ1-6	many	TGTGCCAGCAGCTTGGAGGGGCGTTCACCCCTCCACTTT	CASSLEGRSPLHF
TRBD1	14	TRBV10-3	TRBJ2-7	many	TGTGCCATCACCGCGGACAGGGAGAGCTACGAGCAGTACTTC	CAITADRESYEQYF
NA	14	TRBV7-8	TRBJ1-3	many	TGTGCCAGCAGTTCACGGGCCTCTGGAAACACCATATATTTT	CASSSRASGNTIYF
NA	14	TRBV20-1	TRBJ2-7	many	TGCAGTGCCCCTAAGGGGGGTCCCACGAGAGAGCAGTACTTC	CSAPKGGPTREQYF
NA	14	TRBV12-3/TRBV12-4	TRBJ1-5	many	TGTGCCAGCAGCTCTCACAGGGGCAATCAGCCCCAGCATTTT	CASSSHRGNQPQHF
NA	15	TRBV5-1	TRBJ2-7	many	TGCGCCAGCTGCCAATGGGAGGGGGCAGCCTACGAGCAGTACTTC	CASCQWEGAAYEQYF
NA	13	TRBV2	TRBJ2-3	many	TGTGCCAGCAGTGAGGAGGTTACAGATACGCAGTATTTT	CASSEEVTDTQYF
NA	13	TRBV6-8	TRBJ1-4	many	TGTGCCAGCAGGCGGGACGGAGGAGAAAAACTGTTTTTT	CASRRDGGEKLFF
NA	15	TRBV6-5	TRBJ2-5	many	TGTGCCAGCAGTTACTTAAACAGGGAGGGGGAGACCCAGTACTTC	CASSYLNREGETQYF
TRBD1	13	TRBV29-1	TRBJ2-7	medium-sized	TGCAGCGTTGCCGGACAGGGGGCGTCTGAGCAGTACTTC	CSVAGQGASEQYF
NA	14	TRBV10-2	TRBJ2-2	many	TGCGCCAGCACCCTGACCGGACGGGTCGGGGAGCTGTTTTTT	CASTLTGRVGELFF
NA	14	TRBV5-1	TRBJ1-1	many	TGCGCCAGCAGCCAGCAGCCGTCGAACACTGAAGCTTTCTTT	CASSQQPSNTEAFF
NA	14	TRBV5-1	TRBJ1-6	medium-sized	TGCGCCAGCAGCACCGGGACACCTAATTCACCCCTCCACTTT	CASSTGTPNSPLHF
TRBD1	14	TRBV2	TRBJ1-2	many	TGTGCCAGCAGTGAAAACAGGGGCTGGTATGGCTACACCTTC	CASSENRGWYGYTF
TRBD2	14	TRBV20-1	TRBJ2-1	many	TGCAGTGCTAGAGTACTAGCGGGGTTCGATGAGCAGTTCTTC	CSARVLAGFDEQFF
TRBD2	15	TRBV29-1	TRBJ2-1	many	TGCAGCGTTGGGGAGGGCTCCGGGGCCTACAATGAGCAGTTCTTC	CSVGEGSGAYNEQFF
TRBD2	15	TRBV18	TRBJ2-7	many	TGTGCCAGCTCACCAGGGCCTAGCGGAACCTACGAGCAGTACTTC	CASSPGPSGTYEQYF
TRBD2	14	TRBV20-1	TRBJ2-7	many	TGCAGTGCTAGGAGAAGCGGGGGCAACTACGAGCAGTACTTC	CSARRSGGNYEQYF
TRBD2	16	TRBV5-1	TRBJ2-1	many	TGCGCCAGCAGCTTGCTCCTGGGGCTAGCGGGGAATGAGCAGTTCTTC	CASSLLLGLAGNEQFF
TRBD2	17	TRBV7-9	TRBJ2-7	many	TGTGCCAGCAGCCGCGCCCAGGGGCGGGGGGACCCCTACGAGCAGTACTTC	CASSRAQGRGDPYEQYF
NA	14	TRBV12-3/TRBV12-4	TRBJ1-1	many	TGTGCCAGCAGTTTCGGACGTATGAACACTGAAGCTTTCTTT	CASSFGRMNTEAFF
NA	14	TRBV7-6	TRBJ2-7	many	TGTGCCAGCAGCTTAGCGGGGGCCGGAAACGAGCAGTACTTC	CASSLAGAGNEQYF
NA	14	TRBV5-1	TRBJ1-2	many	TGCGCCAGCAGCTTGTCAAGGGGAGACTATGGCTACACCTTC	CASSLSRGDYGYTF
TRBD2	17	TRBV20-1	TRBJ2-5	many	TGCAGTGCTAGACTAGCGGGGGGCCGGGGGAGGCAAGAGACCCAGTACTTC	CSARLAGGRGRQETQYF